Described below is a single TCR beta chain sequence and its context. Its specificity is unknown. The sample carries other DNA sequences with the same CDR3. 60 Vbeta and 13 Jbeta primers were used in PCR. Profiled with immunoSEQ multiplex PCR; TCRdb holds only in-frame clones, not every one. The sample consists of about 120,000 clones, approximately 80% of them appearing once. The data originate from a study of cytomegalovirus exposure and HLA in healthy donors. Study information: An earlier analysis identified 117 million unique TCR beta sequences in 150 million to 200 million T cells. The study, taken as a whole, reports: TCR beta sequences numbering some 17,000 were associated with HLA alleles at 0.05 false discovery rate in a later analysis. Reported findings show TCR beta sequences accurately forecast HLA-A and HLA-B alleles in most subjects. Some TCR beta chains (164 of them) were listed as cytomegalovirus-associated.

Germline V gene data show CDR1 as SGHDT and CDR2 as YYEEEE. The CDR3 consists of 15 residues. The V gene lost 0 bases and the J gene lost 2 bases, with 6 bases spanning the gap. This chain uses TRBV5-6 with TRBJ2-6; a possible D gene is TRBD2 (5 bases). Specimen: PBMCs. This TCR was recovered from a man younger than 35 in good health and CMV-seropositive. The CDR3: CASSLGGPGANVLTF. The CDR3 DNA follows: TGTGCCAGCAGCTTGGGAGGGCCTGGGGCCAACGTCCTGACTTTC.